Described below is a single TCR beta chain sequence and its context. Trimming cost V 4 bases and J 3 bases; bases outside gene matches: 11. The CDR3 covers 16 residues. Germline values: CDR1 SGHRS, CDR2 YFSETQ. This record belongs to a study of blood T cell repertoires in COVID-19. The data were produced by immunoSEQ multiplex PCR, yet TCRdb's version contains in-frame clones alone and is incomplete. The table shows 250,000 or so clones, with about 91% occurring only once. In terms of age and location, participants ranged from about 18 to 95 years and lived in about two dozen US areas. V gene TRBV5-1 combines with J gene TRBJ2-3, with 7 bases matching TRBD1. Sequencing was carried out using PBMCs or T cells enriched from blood (not recorded which). The receptor's source is a woman aged 25 to 39 with acute COVID-19. The CDR3 region is CASSGQVATATDTQYF. The CDR3 region has the DNA TGCGCCAGCAGCGGACAGGTGGCGACTGCTACAGATACGCAGTATTTT.